The rows below give T cell receptor beta chains drawn from one sample of a study of response to subunit inactivated influenza vaccine. Each CDR3 protein is one row after TCRdb ran MiXCR on the RT-PCR reads. The table lists 800,000 to 1,000,000 distinct CDR3 sequences, around 21% of them singletons, with roughly 10% in the top ten. The specimen was PBMCs from blood, collected 4 to 6 days after vaccination. The receptor set was obtained from a man between 50 and 59 years old who received an inactivated influenza vaccine. Each CDR3 is given with its conserved first and last residue. A D gene is named only where the DNA matches it firmly. The size entry is marked missing in some rows and otherwise reads once, few, many or a size class.

j_gene: TRBJ2-3; v_gene: TRBV20-1; abundance: few; d_gene: NA; CDR3nt: TGCAGTGCTAGAGATCCAGGAGCGTCAGATACGCAGTATTTT; CDR3aa: CSARDPGASDTQYF
j_gene: TRBJ2-7; v_gene: TRBV10-3; abundance: many; d_gene: TRBD1; CDR3nt: TGTGCCATCAGGACAGGGGGGGACGAGCAGTACTTC; CDR3aa: CAIRTGGDEQYF
j_gene: TRBJ1-2; v_gene: TRBV20-1; abundance: few; d_gene: NA; CDR3nt: TGCAGTGCTAGACCGCAGGGGCCCCGCTATGGCTACACCTTC; CDR3aa: CSARPQGPRYGYTF
j_gene: TRBJ2-1; v_gene: TRBV7-8; abundance: NA; d_gene: TRBD2; CDR3nt: TGTGCCAGCAGCCGCGGACTAGGAGTAAATGAGCAGTTCTTC; CDR3aa: CASSRGLGVNEQFF
j_gene: TRBJ1-3; v_gene: TRBV19; abundance: few; d_gene: NA; CDR3nt: TGTGCCAGTAGTATCATCGGCAGCAACTCTGGAAACACCATATATTTT; CDR3aa: CASSIIGSNSGNTIYF
j_gene: TRBJ2-1; v_gene: TRBV20-1; abundance: NA; d_gene: NA; CDR3nt: TGCAGTGCTAGAGCCATAGCGGAACAATACAATGAGCAGTTCTTC; CDR3aa: CSARAIAEQYNEQFF
j_gene: TRBJ1-1; v_gene: TRBV27; abundance: few; d_gene: NA; CDR3nt: TGTGCCAGCAGTCTGTCTTCAGGGCTTAACACTGAAGCTTTCTTT; CDR3aa: CASSLSSGLNTEAFF
j_gene: TRBJ2-2; v_gene: TRBV20-1; abundance: NA; d_gene: NA; CDR3nt: TGCAGTGGGGCGGTCCCGGACACCGGGGAGCTGTTTTTT; CDR3aa: CSGAVPDTGELFF
j_gene: TRBJ1-1; v_gene: TRBV10-3; abundance: NA; d_gene: NA; CDR3nt: TGTGCCATCAGTGATTGGGCAGGTAGGAACACTGAAGCTTTCTTT; CDR3aa: CAISDWAGRNTEAFF
j_gene: TRBJ2-3; v_gene: TRBV4-2; abundance: NA; d_gene: NA; CDR3nt: TGTGCCAGCAGCCAAGATTACACAGGCCAATATACGCAGTATTTT; CDR3aa: CASSQDYTGQYTQYF
j_gene: TRBJ2-3; v_gene: TRBV9; abundance: NA; d_gene: NA; CDR3nt: TGTGCCAGCAGCGTTGGCGAGCTGACAGATACGCAGTATTTT; CDR3aa: CASSVGELTDTQYF
j_gene: TRBJ2-5; v_gene: TRBV20-1; abundance: NA; d_gene: NA; CDR3nt: TGCAGTGCTCGGACAGGTTCGAGCGGGGAGACCCAGTACTTC; CDR3aa: CSARTGSSGETQYF
j_gene: TRBJ2-7; v_gene: TRBV5-6; abundance: NA; d_gene: NA; CDR3nt: TGTGCCAGCAGCTTAACGTACTACGAGCAGTACTTC; CDR3aa: CASSLTYYEQYF
j_gene: TRBJ1-2; v_gene: TRBV12-3/TRBV12-4; abundance: NA; d_gene: NA; CDR3nt: TGTGCCAGCAGTTCCTCAGGGGACTATGGCTACACCTTC; CDR3aa: CASSSSGDYGYTF
j_gene: TRBJ2-7; v_gene: TRBV10-3; abundance: NA; d_gene: TRBD2; CDR3nt: TGTGCCATCAGTTTAGCGGGGGGCCCTGGGGAGCAGTACTTC; CDR3aa: CAISLAGGPGEQYF
j_gene: TRBJ2-7; v_gene: TRBV12-3/TRBV12-4; abundance: NA; d_gene: TRBD1; CDR3nt: TGTGCCAGCAGTTTAGGGACCTCCCCGGGACAGACCTACGAGCAGTACTTC; CDR3aa: CASSLGTSPGQTYEQYF
j_gene: TRBJ1-1; v_gene: TRBV6-1; abundance: NA; d_gene: NA; CDR3nt: TGTGCCAGCAGACAGGGAACAGGGCACTTCACTGAAGCTTTCTTT; CDR3aa: CASRQGTGHFTEAFF
j_gene: TRBJ2-7; v_gene: TRBV4-1; abundance: few; d_gene: NA; CDR3nt: TGCGCCAGCAGCCACATGGACGGCTCCTACGAGCAGTACTTC; CDR3aa: CASSHMDGSYEQYF
j_gene: TRBJ2-2; v_gene: TRBV7-9; abundance: few; d_gene: NA; CDR3nt: TGTGCCAGCAGGCTTCCGGGGGGCGCCGGGGAGCTGTTTTTT; CDR3aa: CASRLPGGAGELFF
j_gene: TRBJ2-5; v_gene: TRBV7-2; abundance: NA; d_gene: NA; CDR3nt: TGTGCCAGCAGCTTCTCGGCTAGCCCCCCACCGGGGTACTTC; CDR3aa: CASSFSASPPPGYF
j_gene: TRBJ1-2; v_gene: TRBV25-1; abundance: NA; d_gene: TRBD1; CDR3nt: TGTGCCAGCAGTCGGACAGGGAGAAGGGATGGCTACACCTTC; CDR3aa: CASSRTGRRDGYTF
j_gene: TRBJ2-1; v_gene: TRBV6-5; abundance: few; d_gene: TRBD2; CDR3nt: TGTGCCAGCAGTTATTTGACTAGCGGGGGATACAATGAGCAGTTCTTC; CDR3aa: CASSYLTSGGYNEQFF
j_gene: TRBJ2-5; v_gene: TRBV29-1; abundance: NA; d_gene: NA; CDR3nt: TGCAGCGTTGATCCGGACTCCCAAGAGACCCAGTACTTC; CDR3aa: CSVDPDSQETQYF
j_gene: TRBJ1-2; v_gene: TRBV5-1; abundance: many; d_gene: NA; CDR3nt: TGCGCCAGCAGCTTGGAGGGCGGGACGGCTAACTATGGCTACACCTTC; CDR3aa: CASSLEGGTANYGYTF
j_gene: TRBJ2-2; v_gene: TRBV20-1; abundance: NA; d_gene: NA; CDR3nt: TGCAGTGCTAGAGAGGTGTCCGGGGAGCTGTTTTTT; CDR3aa: CSAREVSGELFF
j_gene: TRBJ2-4; v_gene: TRBV20-1; abundance: few; d_gene: NA; CDR3nt: TGCAGTGCTCCCGGGGTAGCCAAAAACATTCAGTACTTC; CDR3aa: CSAPGVAKNIQYF
j_gene: TRBJ2-2; v_gene: TRBV6-5; abundance: NA; d_gene: NA; CDR3nt: TGTGCCAGCAGTTACTCGAGGGGTTCCGGGGAGCTGTTTTTT; CDR3aa: CASSYSRGSGELFF
j_gene: TRBJ1-2; v_gene: TRBV12-3/TRBV12-4; abundance: NA; d_gene: NA; CDR3nt: TGTGCCAGCATCCCGGGGGGGCCGGGGGGCTACACCTTC; CDR3aa: CASIPGGPGGYTF
j_gene: TRBJ2-7; v_gene: TRBV15; abundance: few; d_gene: NA; CDR3nt: TGTGCCACCAGCTGGGCCAACGCCCACGAGCAGTACTTC; CDR3aa: CATSWANAHEQYF
j_gene: TRBJ1-1; v_gene: TRBV5-8; abundance: NA; d_gene: NA; CDR3nt: TGTGCCGGCAGCCGGGGGGGCAACACTGAAGCTTTCTTT; CDR3aa: CAGSRGGNTEAFF
j_gene: TRBJ2-5; v_gene: TRBV20-1; abundance: few; d_gene: TRBD2; CDR3nt: TGCAGTGCTAGAGATCGCAAAAATCTAGCGGGGAGTCAAGAGACCCAGTACTTC; CDR3aa: CSARDRKNLAGSQETQYF
j_gene: TRBJ1-2; v_gene: TRBV11-1; abundance: NA; d_gene: NA; CDR3nt: TGTGCCAGCAGCTCCCCTACTGCGACGACAGGCCCAGGTGAGGGCTACACCTTC; CDR3aa: CASSSPTATTGPGEGYTF
j_gene: TRBJ2-1; v_gene: TRBV10-1; abundance: NA; d_gene: TRBD2; CDR3nt: TGCGCCAGCAGTGGACTAGCGGGGGGGGGATACAATGAGCAGTTCTTC; CDR3aa: CASSGLAGGGYNEQFF
j_gene: TRBJ2-7; v_gene: TRBV27; abundance: NA; d_gene: NA; CDR3nt: TGTGCCAGCAGTCCGAGGGGTTCGGCGGCCCCCGGCTACGAGCAGTACTTC; CDR3aa: CASSPRGSAAPGYEQYF
j_gene: TRBJ2-5; v_gene: TRBV7-2; abundance: NA; d_gene: NA; CDR3nt: TGTGCCAGCACTGTAGGGGGGTTGGGGGAGACCCAGTACTTC; CDR3aa: CASTVGGLGETQYF
j_gene: TRBJ2-7; v_gene: TRBV5-1; abundance: NA; d_gene: TRBD1; CDR3nt: TGCGCCAGCAGATGGGACAGGGGGCTGTACGAGCAGTACTTC; CDR3aa: CASRWDRGLYEQYF
j_gene: TRBJ1-1; v_gene: TRBV28; abundance: NA; d_gene: NA; CDR3nt: TGTGCCAGCACCCTCGGGGGATCGGGGACTGAAGCTTTCTTT; CDR3aa: CASTLGGSGTEAFF
j_gene: TRBJ1-2; v_gene: TRBV10-3; abundance: few; d_gene: NA; CDR3nt: TGTGCCATCAGTGAGTTCCCTCTCGGGGGTAACTATGGCTACACCTTC; CDR3aa: CAISEFPLGGNYGYTF
j_gene: TRBJ1-1; v_gene: TRBV15; abundance: few; d_gene: TRBD1; CDR3nt: TGTGCCACCAGCAGAGGGGGGACAGCTAACACTGAAGCTTTCTTT; CDR3aa: CATSRGGTANTEAFF
j_gene: TRBJ2-1; v_gene: TRBV4-2; abundance: few; d_gene: TRBD2; CDR3nt: TGTGCCAGCAGCCAAGACTCGGCGGGGGGATATGAGCAGTTCTTC; CDR3aa: CASSQDSAGGYEQFF
j_gene: TRBJ2-1; v_gene: TRBV29-1; abundance: NA; d_gene: NA; CDR3nt: TGCAGCGGGGGGACGTCCAGGTACGATGAGCAGTTCTTC; CDR3aa: CSGGTSRYDEQFF
j_gene: TRBJ2-1; v_gene: TRBV12-3/TRBV12-4; abundance: many; d_gene: TRBD2; CDR3nt: TGTGCCAGCAGTTTCGGGGGGATATCCTACAATGAGCAGTTCTTC; CDR3aa: CASSFGGISYNEQFF
j_gene: TRBJ1-4; v_gene: TRBV29-1; abundance: NA; d_gene: NA; CDR3nt: TGCAGCGGGACAGCAACTAATGAAAAACTGTTTTTT; CDR3aa: CSGTATNEKLFF
j_gene: TRBJ1-5; v_gene: TRBV12-3/TRBV12-4; abundance: NA; d_gene: NA; CDR3nt: TGTGCCAGCAGTTGGGCAGGGGCGAACAATCAGCCCCAGCATTTT; CDR3aa: CASSWAGANNQPQHF
j_gene: TRBJ2-1; v_gene: TRBV5-1; abundance: few; d_gene: TRBD1; CDR3nt: TGCGCCAGCAGCCCGTGGACAGGTTCGGATGAGCAGTTCTTC; CDR3aa: CASSPWTGSDEQFF
j_gene: TRBJ1-2; v_gene: TRBV4-2; abundance: few; d_gene: TRBD1; CDR3nt: TGTGCCAGCAGCCAAGGCGACAGGGGACAATACACCTTC; CDR3aa: CASSQGDRGQYTF